Following are 8 T cell receptor beta chains from one sample sequenced in a study of OX40 agonist ivuxolimab in advanced cancers. Library preparation employed the immunoSEQ multiplex PCR assay. TCRdb stores this immuneACCESS table with in-frame sequences only. Part of the clones is absent; in the studies checked, under half of the shortfall reflects unresolved V genes, and no reason is known for the rest. The sample table records about 45,000 clones; approximately 91% of these occur just once. The top ten constitute around 20% of the sample. Sequenced material: CD4+ or CD8+ T cells sorted from blood, taken in a trial of the OX40 agonist ivuxolimab. The receptors were sampled from an adult with an advanced solid tumor such as melanoma, head and neck, liver or kidney cancer.

The chain carries TRBV23-1 and TRBJ1-5; 7 nucleotides align to TRBD1. TRBV23-1 is marked as an open reading frame, function uncertain. V was clipped by 2 bases and J by 0 bases; unmatched bases: 13. CDR3 size: 19 residues. The CDR3 loop reads CASSQPSPRQGGSNQPQHF. The CDR3, as DNA: TGCGCCAGCAGTCAACCAAGCCCCAGACAGGGAGGTAGCAATCAGCCCCAGCATTTT.

The V and J genes are TRBV6-4 and TRBJ2-2; D gene uncertain. In germline, CDR1 is MRHNA, CDR2 SNTAGT. Trimming took off 5 bases at V and 6 bases at J, with 7 bases between the two ends. CDR3 length equals 12 residues. Here the CDR3 DNA reads TGTGCCAGCAGTCAGAAGTCCGGGGAGCTGTTTTTT. This gives the protein CASSQKSGELFF.

The chain has TRBV2 and TRBJ2-1; D might be TRBD2 (6 bases). The length of the CDR3 is 13 residues. Trimming took off 3 bases at V and 7 bases at J, with 10 bases between the two ends. The V gene's germline CDR1 is SNHLY and CDR2 FYNNEI. As DNA, the CDR3 is TGTGCCAGCAGTGAGTGGAGGGCGAATGAGCAGTTCTTC. It translates to CASSEWRANEQFF.

The chain combines TRBV6-5 with TRBJ1-4; D is uncertain. Germline V lookup: CDR1 MNHEY, CDR2 SVGAGI. V shed 7 bases and J shed 13 bases, with 16 bases lying between them. The CDR3 is 12 residues long. The CDR3 DNA follows: TGTGCCAGCATGGGGAAGACTGGGCCACTGTTTTTT. Amino acids: CASMGKTGPLFF.

This sequence joins TRBV6-5 and TRBJ1-3; 7 positions match TRBD1. The V segment lost 5 bases and the J segment 2 bases; nucleotides outside the gene matches: 3. Germline assignment: CDR1 MNHEY and CDR2 SVGAGI. The CDR3 consists of 14 residues. CDR3 bases: TGTGCCAGCAGTGCCACAGGGGCTGGAAACACCATATATTTT. It specifies CASSATGAGNTIYF.

The chain joins TRBV4-1 to TRBJ2-7; the D gene is possibly TRBD1 (7 bases). The germline CDR1 and CDR2 sequences are MGHRA and YSYEKL. The ends were cut back, 4 bases at V and 2 bases at J, with 21 bases in the middle. The CDR3 contains 17 residues. Here the CDR3 reads CASSRQDQGGMAYEQYF. The CDR3 DNA follows: TGCGCCAGCAGCCGCCAGGATCAGGGGGGAATGGCCTACGAGCAGTACTTC.

The genes are TRBV11-3 and TRBJ2-3, with TRBD2 identical over 13 bases. CDR1 SGHNT and CDR2 YENEEA come from the germline V gene. CDR3 length equals 15 residues. The J segment lost 4 bases and the V segment lost 5 bases, leaving 3 bases of the junction unmatched. CDR3 sequence reads: CASSVGTSGADTQYF. CDR3 DNA sequence: TGTGCCAGCAGCGTCGGGACTAGCGGGGCAGATACGCAGTATTTT.

On this clone itself: Sequence at one end of the junction differs from germline and may be a read error. The gene calls are TRBV7-7 and TRBJ1-1; tentatively, D is TRBD1 (6 bases). The length of the CDR3 is 13 residues. CDR1 is SSHAT and CDR2 is FNYEAQ in the germline V gene (reference sequence). CDR3 sequence: CASSKGQNTEAFF. Here the CDR3 DNA reads TGTGCTAGCAGCAAGGGACAGAACACTGAAGCTTTCTTT. Supplemented by reference TRBV7-7 and TRBJ1-1, the full variable domain reads GAGVSQSPRYKVTKRGQDVTLRCDPISSHATLYWYQQALGQGPEFLTYFNYEAQPDKSGLPSDRFSAERPEGSISTLTIQRTEQRDSAMYRCASSKGQNTEAFFGQGTRLTVV.